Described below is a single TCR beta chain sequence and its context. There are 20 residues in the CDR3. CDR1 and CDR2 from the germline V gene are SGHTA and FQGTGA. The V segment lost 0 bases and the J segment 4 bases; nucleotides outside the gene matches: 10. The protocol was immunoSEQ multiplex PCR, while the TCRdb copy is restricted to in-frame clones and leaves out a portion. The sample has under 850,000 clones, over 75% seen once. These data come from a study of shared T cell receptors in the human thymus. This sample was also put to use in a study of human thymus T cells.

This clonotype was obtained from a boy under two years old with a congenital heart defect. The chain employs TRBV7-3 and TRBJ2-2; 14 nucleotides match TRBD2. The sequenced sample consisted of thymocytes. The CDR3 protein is CASSLTSGTSGSSSTGELFF. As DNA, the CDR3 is TGTGCCAGCAGCTTAACGTCCGGGACTAGCGGGAGTTCGAGCACCGGGGAGCTGTTTTTT.